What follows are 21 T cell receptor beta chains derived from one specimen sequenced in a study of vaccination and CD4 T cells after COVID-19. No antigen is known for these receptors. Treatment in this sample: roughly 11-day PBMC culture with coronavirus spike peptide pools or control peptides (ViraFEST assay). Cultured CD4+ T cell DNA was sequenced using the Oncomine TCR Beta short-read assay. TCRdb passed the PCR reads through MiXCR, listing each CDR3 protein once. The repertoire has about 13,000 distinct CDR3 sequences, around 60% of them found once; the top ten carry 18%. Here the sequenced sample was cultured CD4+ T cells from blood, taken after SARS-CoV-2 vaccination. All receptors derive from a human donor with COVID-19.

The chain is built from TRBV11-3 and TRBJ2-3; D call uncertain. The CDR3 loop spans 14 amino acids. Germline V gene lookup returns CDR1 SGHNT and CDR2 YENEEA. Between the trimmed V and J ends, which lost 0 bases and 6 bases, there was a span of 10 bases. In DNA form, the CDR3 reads TGTGCCAGCAGCTTAGATTCCTATTCGGATACGCAGTATTTT. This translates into CASSLDSYSDTQYF.

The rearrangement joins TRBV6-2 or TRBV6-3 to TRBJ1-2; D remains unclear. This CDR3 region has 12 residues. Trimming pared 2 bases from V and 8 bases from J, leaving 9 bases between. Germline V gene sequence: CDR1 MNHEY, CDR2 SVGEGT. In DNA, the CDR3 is TGTGCCAGCAGTTACGAGAGTAAGGGCTACACCTTC. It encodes CASSYESKGYTF.

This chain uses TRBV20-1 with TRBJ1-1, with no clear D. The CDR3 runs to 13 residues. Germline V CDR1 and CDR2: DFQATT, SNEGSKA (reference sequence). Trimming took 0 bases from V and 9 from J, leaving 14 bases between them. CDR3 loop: CSARDGSAKKAFF. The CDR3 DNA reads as TGCAGTGCTAGAGATGGGTCTGCAAAAAAAGCTTTCTTT.

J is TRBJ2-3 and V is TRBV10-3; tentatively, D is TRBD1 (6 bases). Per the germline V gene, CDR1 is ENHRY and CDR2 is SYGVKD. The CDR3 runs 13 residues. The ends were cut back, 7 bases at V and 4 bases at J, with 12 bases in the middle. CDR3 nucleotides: TGTGCCATCACTACAGGGATGGCAGATACGCAGTATTTT. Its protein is CAITTGMADTQYF.

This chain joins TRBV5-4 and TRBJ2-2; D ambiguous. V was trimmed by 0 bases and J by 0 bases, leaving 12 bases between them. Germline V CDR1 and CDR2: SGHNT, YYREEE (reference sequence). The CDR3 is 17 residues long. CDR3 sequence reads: CASSLGSSLANTGELFF. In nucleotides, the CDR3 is TGTGCCAGCAGCTTGGGCAGCTCCCTCGCGAACACCGGGGAGCTGTTTTTT.

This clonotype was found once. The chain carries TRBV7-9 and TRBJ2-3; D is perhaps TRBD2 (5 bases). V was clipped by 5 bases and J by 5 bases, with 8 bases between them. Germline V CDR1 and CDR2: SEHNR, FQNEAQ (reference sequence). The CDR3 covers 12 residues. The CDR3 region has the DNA TGTGCCAGCAGCCCCCGGGGAGATACGCAGTATTTT. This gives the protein CASSPRGDTQYF.

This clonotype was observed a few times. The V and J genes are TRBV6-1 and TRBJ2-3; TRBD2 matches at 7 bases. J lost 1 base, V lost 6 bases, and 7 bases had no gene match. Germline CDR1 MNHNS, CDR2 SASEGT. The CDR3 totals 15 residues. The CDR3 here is CASRETSGGTDTQYF. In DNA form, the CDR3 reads TGTGCCAGCAGGGAAACAAGCGGGGGCACAGATACGCAGTATTTT.

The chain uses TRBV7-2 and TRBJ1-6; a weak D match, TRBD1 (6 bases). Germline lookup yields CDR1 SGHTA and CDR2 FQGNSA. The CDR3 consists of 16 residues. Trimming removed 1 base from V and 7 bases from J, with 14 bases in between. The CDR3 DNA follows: TGTGCCAGCAGCTTAGAGGACAGCCGCTTAAATTCACCCCTCCACTTT. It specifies CASSLEDSRLNSPLHF.

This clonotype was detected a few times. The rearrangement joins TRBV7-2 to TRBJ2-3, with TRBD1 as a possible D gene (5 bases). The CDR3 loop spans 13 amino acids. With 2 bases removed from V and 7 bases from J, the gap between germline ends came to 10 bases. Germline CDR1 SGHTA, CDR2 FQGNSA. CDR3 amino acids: CASSLRGEHTQYF. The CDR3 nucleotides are TGTGCCAGCAGCTTAAGGGGTGAACATACGCAGTATTTT.

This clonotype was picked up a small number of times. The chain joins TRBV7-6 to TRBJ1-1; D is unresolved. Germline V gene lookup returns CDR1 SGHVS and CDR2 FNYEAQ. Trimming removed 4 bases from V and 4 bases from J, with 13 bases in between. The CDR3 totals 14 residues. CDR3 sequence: CASSSPRGFTEAFF. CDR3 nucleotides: TGTGCCAGCAGCTCCCCAAGAGGGTTCACTGAAGCTTTCTTT.

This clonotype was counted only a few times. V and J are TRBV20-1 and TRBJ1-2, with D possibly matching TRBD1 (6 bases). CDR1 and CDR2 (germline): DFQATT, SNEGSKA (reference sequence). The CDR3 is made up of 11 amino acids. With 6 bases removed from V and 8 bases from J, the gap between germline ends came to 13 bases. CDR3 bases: TGCAGTGCAAAACAGGGAGGGGGCTACACCTTC. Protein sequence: CSAKQGGGYTF.

For the CDR3, the DNA is TGTGCCAGCAAGGGACAGGGGGTGACTGAAGCTTTCTTT. This gives the protein CASKGQGVTEAFF. V is TRBV27 and J is TRBJ1-1; 11 bases are a match to TRBD1. The CDR3 is made up of 13 amino acids. CDR1 MNHEY and CDR2 SMNVEV come from the germline V gene (reference sequence). J lost 5 bases, V lost 7 bases, and 3 bases had no gene match.

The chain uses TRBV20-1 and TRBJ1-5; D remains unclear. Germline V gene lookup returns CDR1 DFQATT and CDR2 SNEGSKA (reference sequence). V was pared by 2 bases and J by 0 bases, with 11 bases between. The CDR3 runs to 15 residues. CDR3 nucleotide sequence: TGCAGTGCTAGATACGGGCAGGATAGCAATCAGCCCCAGCATTTT. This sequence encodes CSARYGQDSNQPQHF.

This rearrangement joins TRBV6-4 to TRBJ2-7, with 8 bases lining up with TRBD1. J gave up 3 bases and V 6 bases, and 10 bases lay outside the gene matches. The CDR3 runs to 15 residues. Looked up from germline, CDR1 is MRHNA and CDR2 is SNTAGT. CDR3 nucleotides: TGTGCCAGCAGCGAAAGACAGGGGACGATCTACGAGCAGTACTTC. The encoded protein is CASSERQGTIYEQYF.

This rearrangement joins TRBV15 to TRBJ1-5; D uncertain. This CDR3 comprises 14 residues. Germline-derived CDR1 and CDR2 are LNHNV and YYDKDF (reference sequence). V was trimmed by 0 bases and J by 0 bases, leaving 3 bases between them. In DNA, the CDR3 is TGTGCCACCAGCAGAGACTATAGCAATCAGCCCCAGCATTTT. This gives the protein CATSRDYSNQPQHF.

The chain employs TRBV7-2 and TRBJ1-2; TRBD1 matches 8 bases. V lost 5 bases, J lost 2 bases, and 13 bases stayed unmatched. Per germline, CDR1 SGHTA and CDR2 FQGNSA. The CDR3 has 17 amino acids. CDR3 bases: TGTGCCAGCAGCCCCCAGGCAGGGGGCGGGGGGAACTATGGCTACACCTTC. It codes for CASSPQAGGGGNYGYTF.

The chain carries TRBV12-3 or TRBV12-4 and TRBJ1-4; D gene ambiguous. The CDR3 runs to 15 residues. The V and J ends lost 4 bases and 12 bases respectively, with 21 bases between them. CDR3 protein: CASSSRGIGMQELFF. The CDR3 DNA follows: TGTGCCAGCAGTTCCCGGGGTATAGGGATGCAGGAACTGTTTTTT.

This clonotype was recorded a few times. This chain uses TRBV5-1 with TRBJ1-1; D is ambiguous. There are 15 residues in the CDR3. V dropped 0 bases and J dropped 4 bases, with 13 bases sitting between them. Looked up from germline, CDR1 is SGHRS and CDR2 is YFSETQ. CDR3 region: CASSLGTDYLTEAFF. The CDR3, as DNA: TGCGCCAGCAGCTTGGGTACAGACTATCTCACTGAAGCTTTCTTT.

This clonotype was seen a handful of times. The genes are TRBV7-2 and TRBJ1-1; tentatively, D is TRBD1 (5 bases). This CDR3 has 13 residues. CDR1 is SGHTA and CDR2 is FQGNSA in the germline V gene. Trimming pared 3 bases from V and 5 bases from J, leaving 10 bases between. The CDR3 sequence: CASSFTQGTEAFF. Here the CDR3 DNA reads TGTGCCAGCAGCTTTACCCAGGGAACTGAAGCTTTCTTT.

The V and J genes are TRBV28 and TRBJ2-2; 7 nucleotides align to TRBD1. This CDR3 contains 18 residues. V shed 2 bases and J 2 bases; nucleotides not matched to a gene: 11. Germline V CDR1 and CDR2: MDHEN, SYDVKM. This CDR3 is CASSLGGLGTDNTGELFF. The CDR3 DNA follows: TGTGCCAGCAGTTTAGGTGGCCTCGGGACAGACAACACCGGGGAGCTGTTTTTT.

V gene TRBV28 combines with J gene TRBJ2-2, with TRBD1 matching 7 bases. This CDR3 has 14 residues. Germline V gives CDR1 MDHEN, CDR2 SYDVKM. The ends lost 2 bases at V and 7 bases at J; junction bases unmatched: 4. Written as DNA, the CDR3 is TGTGCCAGCAGTTTAGTTCAGGGGGACGGGGAGCTGTTTTTT. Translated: CASSLVQGDGELFF.